Shown below are 24 T cell receptor beta chains from a single sample sequenced in a study of T-cell memory formation after mild COVID-19. TCRdb analysed the 5' RACE reads with MiXCR anew, one entry per CDR3 protein. The sample has 350,000 to 400,000 distinct CDR3 sequences, around 21% seen once. What was sequenced was PBMCs or a T cell subset sorted from them (not recorded which). These receptors all stem from an adult woman who had mild COVID-19 (a few samples of this study predate the infection). Cell type and time point are not known.

This clonotype was counted a few times. The CDR3 does not end in the conserved phenylalanine or tryptophan, so this is likely a read error. The DNA is omitted, as the CDR3 cannot be located on it reliably, and the CDR3 follows TCRdb's listing. The rearrangement joins TRBV13 to TRBJ1-5; the table's D call, TRBD1, was not checked against the DNA. The CDR3 length equals 10 residues, ends included. Looked up from germline, CDR1 is PRHDT and CDR2 is FYEKMQ (reference sequence). This CDR3 is CASSSDRGPV.

This clonotype has only a few counts. This chain uses TRBV10-3 with TRBJ2-7, with a possible D match to TRBD1 (5 bases). Germline V CDR1 and CDR2: ENHRY, SYGVKD. The CDR3 is made up of 13 amino acids. With 0 bases removed from V and 7 bases from J, the gap between germline ends came to 10 bases. The CDR3 nucleotides read TGTGCCATCAGTGAGTCGACAGTCCGGGAGCAGTACTTC. The encoded protein is CAISESTVREQYF.

This clonotype was observed a few times. The CDR3 nucleotides read TGTGCCAGTAGTATAGAGGACAGGCCTACCTACGAGCAGTACTTC. Translated: CASSIEDRPTYEQYF. This chain uses TRBV19 with TRBJ2-7, with TRBD1 matching 7 bases. Germline V gene data show CDR1 as LNHDA and CDR2 as SQIVND (reference sequence). J lost 2 bases, V lost 0 bases, and 4 bases had no gene match. This CDR3 region has 15 residues.

CDR3 protein: CASSPGPAAQETQYF. CDR3 in DNA: TGTGCCAGCAGCCCCGGACCCGCCGCACAAGAGACCCAGTACTTC. V is TRBV7-8 and J is TRBJ2-5; no firm D call. Germline V CDR1 and CDR2: SGHVS, FQNEAQ. Trimming cost V 5 bases and J 2 bases, with 15 bases left between them. The CDR3 runs 15 residues.

This chain joins TRBV5-5 and TRBJ1-4; no clear D gene. The CDR3 runs to 17 residues. Germline CDR1 SGHKS, CDR2 YYEKEE (reference sequence). V lost 4 bases, J lost 0 bases, and 16 bases lay in between. CDR3 nucleotides: TGTGCCAGCAGCCCGACTCTTTCACGAGCAACTAATGAAAAACTGTTTTTT. Translated: CASSPTLSRATNEKLFF.

The V and J genes are TRBV12-3 or TRBV12-4 and TRBJ1-1; 7 bases fit TRBD1. V lost 6 bases and J lost 10; bases outside the gene matches: 8. This CDR3 is 12 amino acids long. CDR3 sequence (DNA): TGTGCCAGCAGCCAGGGGGGGGGTTTAGCTTTCTTT. Translation gives CASSQGGGLAFF.

This rearrangement joins TRBV11-2 to TRBJ2-1; the match to TRBD1 covers 7 bases. Germline CDR1 and CDR2: SGHAT and FQNNGV. This CDR3 region has 12 residues. The V and J ends lost 6 bases and 9 bases, in that order; junction bases with no gene match: 5. In nucleotides, the CDR3 is TGTGCCAGCAGATCCACAGGGGTTGAGCAGTTCTTC. Translation gives CASRSTGVEQFF.

This rearrangement joins TRBV7-9 to TRBJ2-3, with TRBD2 identical over 11 bases. Per the germline V gene, CDR1 is SEHNR and CDR2 is FQNEAQ (reference sequence). CDR3 size: 17 residues. Losses at the gene ends were 1 base for V and 2 bases for J; bases not matched to a gene: 5. The CDR3 sequence is CASSLGLAGTDTDTQYF. DNA of the CDR3: TGTGCCAGCAGCTTAGGACTAGCGGGAACTGACACAGATACGCAGTATTTT.

V is TRBV15 and J is TRBJ2-4; 12 positions agree with TRBD2. The CDR3 runs to 17 residues. From germline, CDR1 is LNHNV and CDR2 YYDKDF (reference sequence). J gave up 6 bases and V 1 base, and 7 bases lay outside the gene matches. In DNA form, the CDR3 reads TGTGCCACCAGCAGAGCCCCTAGCGGGAGGGCCGGAAACATTCAGTACTTC. Encoded protein: CATSRAPSGRAGNIQYF.

This clonotype was recorded a few times. The gene calls are TRBV24-1 and TRBJ1-1; D unresolved. The germline V and J ends were trimmed by 2 bases and 3 bases, with 6 bases remaining between them. Germline V CDR1 and CDR2: KGHDR, SFDVKD. The CDR3 length is 13 residues. In DNA, the CDR3 is TGTGCCACCAGTGATTCCCCTCACACTGAAGCTTTCTTT. Residues: CATSDSPHTEAFF.

This clonotype was observed a few times. The genes are TRBV10-3 and TRBJ2-3, with D possibly matching TRBD2 (7 bases). This CDR3 has 17 residues. V gave up 5 bases and J gave up 2 bases, with 20 bases separating them. The V gene's germline CDR1 is ENHRY and CDR2 SYGVKD. The CDR3 DNA is TGTGCCATCAGTCCAAGTATAAACGGGGGGCCCACAGATACGCAGTATTTT. It codes for CAISPSINGGPTDTQYF.

This clonotype was found a few times. The rearrangement joins TRBV29-1 to TRBJ2-7; D remains unclear. The germline V gene has CDR1 SQVTM and CDR2 ANQGSEA. Between the trimmed V and J ends, which lost 5 bases and 0 bases, there was a span of 8 bases. CDR3 length equals 12 residues. CDR3: CSVTSHSYEQYF. CDR3 nucleotide sequence: TGCAGCGTTACCTCGCACTCCTACGAGCAGTACTTC.

The chain has TRBV5-1 and TRBJ2-7, with 8 bases that match TRBD2. Looked up from germline, CDR1 is SGHRS and CDR2 is YFSETQ. With V trimmed by 3 bases and J by 2 bases, 4 bases remained unmatched. This CDR3 has 14 residues. CDR3: CASSSGTRAYEQYF. CDR3 coding DNA: TGCGCCAGCAGCTCCGGGACTAGGGCCTACGAGCAGTACTTC.

V and J are TRBV5-1 and TRBJ2-7; no firm D call. The CDR3 extends over 15 amino acids. Trimming cost V 2 bases and J 2 bases, with 14 bases left between them. Germline CDR1 SGHRS, CDR2 YFSETQ. The CDR3 loop is CASSFGGTRTYEQYF. CDR3 DNA: TGCGCCAGCAGCTTCGGTGGCACAAGAACCTACGAGCAGTACTTC.

The sample holds many counts of this clonotype. In DNA, the CDR3 is TGTGCCTCGAACCGGGGACAGGGTACGGGTTATGAGCAGTTCTTC. Translating it yields CASNRGQGTGYEQFF. The V and J genes are TRBV30 and TRBJ2-1, with 9 bases fitting TRBD1. The V segment lost 7 bases and the J segment 8 bases; nucleotides outside the gene matches: 15. CDR3 size: 15 residues. CDR1 GTSNPN and CDR2 SVGIG come from the germline V gene (reference sequence).

The chain links TRBV29-1 to TRBJ1-2, with D tentatively TRBD1 (5 bases). Germline V gene lookup returns CDR1 SQVTM and CDR2 ANQGSEA. This CDR3 has 14 residues. The CDR3 region is CSGQWGNGDYGYTF. DNA of the CDR3: TGCAGTGGGCAGTGGGGGAACGGGGACTATGGCTACACCTTC.

This clonotype was counted a few times. This chain connects TRBV10-3 to TRBJ2-7; 8 bases fit TRBD1. The CDR3 is 13 residues long. Germline CDR1 ENHRY, CDR2 SYGVKD. After removal of 9 bases from V and 7 bases from J, the junction contained 11 bases not matched to a gene. The CDR3 sequence: CAISGTGKYEQYF. The CDR3 DNA sequence: TGTGCCATTTCCGGGACAGGCAAATATGAGCAGTACTTC.

This clonotype has just a few counts. The chain recombines TRBV7-2 with TRBJ1-1, with 7 bases lining up with TRBD1. The length of the CDR3 is 15 residues. The trim removed 7 bases at V and 4 bases at J, leaving 12 bases unmatched. Germline values: CDR1 SGHTA, CDR2 FQGNSA. The CDR3 sequence: CASTPFDRAPTEAFF. DNA for the CDR3: TGTGCCAGCACCCCATTCGACAGGGCCCCCACTGAAGCTTTCTTT.

About this clonotype itself: A much larger clone differs by one base, so this may be a read error. In DNA, the CDR3 is TGTGCCAGCAGTGAAACTAGCGGGGGGGCAGATACGCAGTATTTT. Its translation: CASSETSGGADTQYF. This chain uses TRBV6-4 with TRBJ2-3; 13 nucleotides align to TRBD2. The trim removed 3 bases at V and 4 bases at J, leaving 1 base unmatched. The germline V gene has CDR1 MRHNA and CDR2 SNTAGT. This CDR3 contains 15 residues.

The chain is built from TRBV5-1 and TRBJ1-3; D unclear. The V end was cut by 5 bases, the J end by 4 bases, with 22 bases between. CDR1 and CDR2 (germline): SGHRS, YFSETQ. The length of the CDR3 is 17 residues. The CDR3 region is CASRNAPTLYPGNTIYF. CDR3 DNA: TGCGCCAGCAGAAACGCCCCCACGCTATACCCGGGAAACACCATATATTTT.

A few counts support this clonotype. The genes are TRBV19 and TRBJ2-1; 10 positions match TRBD2. CDR1 and CDR2 (germline): LNHDA, SQIVND (reference sequence). This CDR3 has 17 residues. J gave up 8 bases and V 3 bases, and 13 bases lay outside the gene matches. This CDR3 is CASSIRSGGADLYEQFF. The CDR3 DNA follows: TGTGCCAGTAGTATTAGGAGCGGGGGGGCCGATTTGTATGAGCAGTTCTTC.

The table lists this clonotype with a few counts. The rearrangement links TRBV27 to TRBJ2-7, with no clear D. V was trimmed by 1 base and J by 0 bases, leaving 10 bases between them. CDR1 and CDR2 from the germline V gene are MNHEY and SMNVEV (reference sequence). CDR3 length: 15 amino acids. CDR3 region: CASSLFQTSSYEQYF. CDR3 coding DNA: TGTGCCAGCAGTTTATTTCAGACGAGCTCCTACGAGCAGTACTTC.

This clonotype was seen a few times. The chain is built from TRBV11-2 and TRBJ2-5; 14 bases are a match to TRBD2. In germline, CDR1 is SGHAT, CDR2 FQNNGV. The CDR3 sequence is 16 residues long. J lost 5 bases, V lost 5 bases, and 7 bases had no gene match. CDR3 nucleotides: TGTGCCAGCAGCAGACTAGCGGGAGGGCTAAAGGAGACCCAGTACTTC. Its translation is CASSRLAGGLKETQYF.

The V and J genes are TRBV18 and TRBJ2-5; a weak D match, TRBD2 (6 bases). The CDR3 length is 14 residues. Trimming took 2 bases from V and 2 from J, leaving 9 bases between them. Germline V gene data show CDR1 as KGHSH and CDR2 as LQKENI. CDR3 bases: TGTGCCAGCTCACCAGCTAGCGTACAAGAGACCCAGTACTTC. Amino acids: CASSPASVQETQYF. Full variable domain (outside the CDR3, taken from reference TRBV18 and TRBJ2-5): NAGVMQNPRHLVRRRGQEARLRCSPMKGHSHVYWYRQLPEEGLKFMVYLQKENIIDESGMPKERFSAEFPKEGPSILRIQQVVRGDSAAYFCASSPASVQETQYFGPGTRLLVL.